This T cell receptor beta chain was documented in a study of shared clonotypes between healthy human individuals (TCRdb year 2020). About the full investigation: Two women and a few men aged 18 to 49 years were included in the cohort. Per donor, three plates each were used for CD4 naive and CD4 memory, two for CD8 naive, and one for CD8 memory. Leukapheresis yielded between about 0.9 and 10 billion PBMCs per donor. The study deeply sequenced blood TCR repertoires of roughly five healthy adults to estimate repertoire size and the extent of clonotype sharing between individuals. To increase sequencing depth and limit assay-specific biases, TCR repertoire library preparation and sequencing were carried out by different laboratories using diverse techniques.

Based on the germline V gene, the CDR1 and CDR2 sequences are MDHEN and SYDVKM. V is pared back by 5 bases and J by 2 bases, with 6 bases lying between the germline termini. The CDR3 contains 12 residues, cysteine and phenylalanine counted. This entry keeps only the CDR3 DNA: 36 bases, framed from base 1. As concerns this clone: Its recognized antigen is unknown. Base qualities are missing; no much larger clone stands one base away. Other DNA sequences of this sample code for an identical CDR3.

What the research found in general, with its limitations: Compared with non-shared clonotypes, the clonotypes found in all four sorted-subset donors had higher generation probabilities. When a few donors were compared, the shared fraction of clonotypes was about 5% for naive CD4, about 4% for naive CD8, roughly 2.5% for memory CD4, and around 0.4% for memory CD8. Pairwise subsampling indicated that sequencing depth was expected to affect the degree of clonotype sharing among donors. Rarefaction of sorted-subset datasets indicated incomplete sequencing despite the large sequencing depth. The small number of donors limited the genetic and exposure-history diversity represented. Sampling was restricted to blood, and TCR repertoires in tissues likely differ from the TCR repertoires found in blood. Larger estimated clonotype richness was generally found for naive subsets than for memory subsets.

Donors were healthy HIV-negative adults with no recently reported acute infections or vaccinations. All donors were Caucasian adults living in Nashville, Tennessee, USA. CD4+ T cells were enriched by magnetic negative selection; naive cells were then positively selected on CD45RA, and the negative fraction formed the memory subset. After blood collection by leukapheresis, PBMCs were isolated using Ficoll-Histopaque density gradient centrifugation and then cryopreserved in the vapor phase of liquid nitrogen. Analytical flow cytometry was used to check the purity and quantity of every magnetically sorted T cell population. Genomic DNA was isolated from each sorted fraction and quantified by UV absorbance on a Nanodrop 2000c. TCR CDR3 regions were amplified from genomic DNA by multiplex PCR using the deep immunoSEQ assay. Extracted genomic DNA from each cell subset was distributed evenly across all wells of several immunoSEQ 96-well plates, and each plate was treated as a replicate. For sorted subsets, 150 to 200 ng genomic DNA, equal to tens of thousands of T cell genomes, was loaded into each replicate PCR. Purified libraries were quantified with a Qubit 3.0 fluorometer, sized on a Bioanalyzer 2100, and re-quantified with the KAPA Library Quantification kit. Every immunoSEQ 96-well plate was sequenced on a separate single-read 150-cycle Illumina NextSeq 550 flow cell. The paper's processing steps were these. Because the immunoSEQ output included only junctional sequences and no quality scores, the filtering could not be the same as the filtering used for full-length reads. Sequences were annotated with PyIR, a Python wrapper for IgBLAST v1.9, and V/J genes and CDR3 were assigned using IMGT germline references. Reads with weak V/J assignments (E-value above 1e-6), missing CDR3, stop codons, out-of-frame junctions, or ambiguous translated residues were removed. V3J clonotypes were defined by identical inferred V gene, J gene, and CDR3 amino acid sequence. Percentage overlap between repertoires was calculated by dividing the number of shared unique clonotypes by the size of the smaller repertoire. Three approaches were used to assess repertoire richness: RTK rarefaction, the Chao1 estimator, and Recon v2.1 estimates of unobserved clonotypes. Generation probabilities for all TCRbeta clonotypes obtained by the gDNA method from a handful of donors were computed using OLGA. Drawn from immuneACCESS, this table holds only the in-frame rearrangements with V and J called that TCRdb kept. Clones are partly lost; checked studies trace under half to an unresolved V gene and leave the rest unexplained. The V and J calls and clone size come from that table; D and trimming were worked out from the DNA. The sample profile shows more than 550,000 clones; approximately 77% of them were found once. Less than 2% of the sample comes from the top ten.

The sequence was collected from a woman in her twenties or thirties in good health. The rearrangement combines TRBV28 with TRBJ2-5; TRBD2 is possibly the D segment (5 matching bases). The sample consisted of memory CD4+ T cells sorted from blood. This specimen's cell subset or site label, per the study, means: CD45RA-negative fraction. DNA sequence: TGTGCCAGCAGTCGCGGGCAAGAGACCCAGTACTTC. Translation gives CASSRGQETQYF.